One sample yielded the 27 T cell receptor beta chains listed below, sequenced in a study of cytomegalovirus exposure and HLA in healthy donors. 60 Vbeta and 13 Jbeta primers were used in PCR. Clones were read by immunoSEQ multiplex PCR, and TCRdb kept only the in-frame ones, dropping some. The table records tens of thousands of clones, about four fifths of them present only once. Sequencing used PBMCs. These receptors came from a man aged 18 to 30 in good health and CMV-seronegative.

J is TRBJ2-1 and V is TRBV5-4; TRBD1 aligns across 8 bases. The CDR3 is made up of 13 amino acids. From germline, CDR1 is SGHNT and CDR2 YYREEE (reference sequence). The ends lost 0 bases at V and 12 bases at J; junction bases unmatched: 5. The CDR3 region is CASSLEGQVVQFF. The CDR3 coding sequence is TGTGCCAGCAGCTTGGAGGGACAGGTAGTGCAGTTCTTC.

The chain uses TRBV5-5 and TRBJ1-3; TRBD1 agrees at 7 bases. This CDR3 region has 17 residues. V lost 1 base and J lost 0; bases outside the gene matches: 7. Germline CDR1 reads SGHKS; CDR2 reads YYEKEE (reference sequence). The CDR3 DNA reads TGTGCCAGCAGCTTGTACAGGGGCCGGAGCTCTGGAAACACCATATATTTT. Protein: CASSLYRGRSSGNTIYF.

This clone has a single count. V and J are TRBV5-1 and TRBJ1-2; D perhaps matches TRBD1 (5 bases). Germline V gives CDR1 SGHRS, CDR2 YFSETQ. With 2 bases removed from V and 2 bases from J, the gap between germline ends came to 13 bases. This CDR3 has 15 residues. CDR3: CASSLLGGANYGYTF. CDR3 in DNA: TGCGCCAGCAGCTTACTCGGGGGTGCCAACTATGGCTACACCTTC.

The genes are TRBV28 and TRBJ1-1; D remains unclear. V gave up 5 bases and J gave up 5 bases, with 18 bases separating them. CDR3 length: 15 amino acids. CDR1 is MDHEN, CDR2 SYDVKM, per germline. The CDR3 DNA follows: TGTGCCAGCAGTACAACGAAAGGACGGAGGACTGAAGCTTTCTTT. This sequence encodes CASSTTKGRRTEAFF.

The CDR3 DNA reads as TGTGCCAGCAGCTTTCTACAGGGGAGAGAGACCCAGTACTTC. Its protein is CASSFLQGRETQYF. The rearrangement joins TRBV7-9 to TRBJ2-5; 7 bases map to TRBD1. Germline V lookup: CDR1 SEHNR, CDR2 FQNEAQ (reference sequence). With V trimmed by 3 bases and J by 4 bases, 5 bases remained unmatched. This CDR3 is built from 14 residues.

The chain has TRBV29-1 and TRBJ2-7; 7 nucleotides match TRBD1. Germline V gives CDR1 SQVTM, CDR2 ANQGSEA. There are 12 residues in the CDR3. V lost 5 bases to trimming and J lost 2 bases; unmatched junction nucleotides: 3. The CDR3 nucleotides are TGCAGCGTTTGGGACAGCGCCTACGAGCAGTACTTC. Protein: CSVWDSAYEQYF.

The CDR3 is CASSQARTYQETQYF. The CDR3 DNA is TGCGCCAGCAGCCAAGCCCGGACATACCAAGAGACCCAGTACTTC. The chain joins TRBV4-1 to TRBJ2-5; maybe TRBD1 (5 bases). This CDR3 comprises 15 residues. The germline V and J ends were trimmed by 1 base and 0 bases, with 9 bases remaining between them. Per germline, CDR1 MGHRA and CDR2 YSYEKL.

In regard to this clone: One junction end does not reproduce the germline sequence, and a read error may be involved. This rearrangement joins TRBV20-1 to TRBJ2-4, with D possibly matching TRBD1 (6 bases). Germline CDR1 DFQATT, CDR2 SNEGSKA (reference sequence). The CDR3 length is 10 residues. For the CDR3, the DNA is TGCAGTGCTCCTACTCAAACAGGGACCTTC. Amino acid sequence: CSAPTQTGTF.

The CDR3 DNA sequence: TGTGCCACCAGCAGAGAGGGACAGGGGACCTACGAGCAGTACTTC. As protein: CATSREGQGTYEQYF. The chain recombines TRBV15 with TRBJ2-7; the match to TRBD1 covers 10 bases. V gave up 0 bases and J gave up 2 bases; unmatched junction bases: 1. Germline assignment: CDR1 LNHNV and CDR2 YYDKDF (reference sequence). This CDR3 contains 15 residues.

The chain links TRBV5-4 to TRBJ2-1, with D maybe TRBD2 (6 bases). Germline CDR1 SGHNT, CDR2 YYREEE (reference sequence). The CDR3 is 15 amino acids. Trimming took 4 bases from V and 9 from J, leaving 20 bases between them. The CDR3 sequence is CASSAAPSVGAEQFF. The CDR3, as DNA: TGTGCCAGCAGCGCCGCCCCTAGCGTCGGTGCTGAGCAGTTCTTC.

The chain links TRBV6-6 to TRBJ1-2, with 7 bases that match TRBD1. Germline assignment: CDR1 MNHNY and CDR2 SVGAGI (reference sequence). The CDR3 runs to 12 residues. V shed 5 bases and J 4 bases; nucleotides not matched to a gene: 1. CDR3 amino acids: CASSRDSYGYTF. CDR3 nucleotide sequence: TGTGCCAGCAGTCGGGACAGCTATGGCTACACCTTC.

The genes are TRBV28 and TRBJ2-7; possibly TRBD1 for D (5 bases). V was cut by 3 bases and J by 5 bases, with 14 bases left in between. The germline V gene has CDR1 MDHEN and CDR2 SYDVKM. The length of the CDR3 is 14 residues. CDR3 region: CASSFGRVRNEQYF. The CDR3 DNA follows: TGTGCCAGCAGTTTTGGCAGGGTACGGAACGAGCAGTACTTC. The full variable domain, completed using reference TRBV28 and TRBJ2-7, is DVKVTQSSRYLVKRTGEKVFLECVQDMDHENMFWYRQDPGLGLRLIYFSYDVKMKEKGDIPEGYSVSREKKERFSLILESASTNQTSMYLCASSFGRVRNEQYFGPGTRLTVT.

The genes are TRBV5-1 and TRBJ1-5; D gene uncertain. Trimming took off 9 bases at V and 0 bases at J, with 13 bases between the two ends. The CDR3 has 14 amino acids. The germline V gene has CDR1 SGHRS and CDR2 YFSETQ. This CDR3 reads CATPPEYSNQPQHF. CDR3 sequence (DNA): TGCGCCACCCCACCAGAATATAGCAATCAGCCCCAGCATTTT.

V and J are TRBV7-9 and TRBJ2-7, with 9 bases identical to TRBD1. CDR3 length: 15 residues. Germline CDR1 SEHNR, CDR2 FQNEAQ (reference sequence). The V and J ends lost 5 bases and 3 bases, in that order; junction bases with no gene match: 8. The CDR3 is CASSDFGTGFYEQYF. The CDR3 DNA follows: TGTGCCAGCAGCGATTTCGGGACAGGGTTCTACGAGCAGTACTTC.

The chain recombines TRBV25-1 with TRBJ2-3; TRBD2 matches at 13 bases. CDR1 is MGHDK, CDR2 SYGVNS, per germline. The junction had 15 bases not matched to a gene; V was cut back by 6 bases and J by 6 bases. The CDR3 contains 18 residues. CDR3 sequence: CASSQTRTSGRGRDTQYF. CDR3 DNA: TGTGCCAGCAGCCAGACGCGGACTAGCGGGAGAGGAAGGGATACGCAGTATTTT.

The chain employs TRBV28 and TRBJ1-4, with D possibly being TRBD1 (6 bases). V dropped 6 bases and J dropped 7 bases, with 18 bases sitting between them. Germline V CDR1 and CDR2: MDHEN, SYDVKM. The length of the CDR3 is 15 residues. The CDR3, as DNA: TGTGCCAGCAGGATAGGGGGAGGGGCTATTGAAAAACTGTTTTTT. It specifies CASRIGGGAIEKLFF.

The chain carries TRBV4-1 and TRBJ2-1; 10 bases are a match to TRBD2. Trimming cost V 3 bases and J 4 bases; bases outside gene matches: 3. This CDR3 comprises 15 residues. Germline lookup yields CDR1 MGHRA and CDR2 YSYEKL. The CDR3 bases are TGCGCCAGCAGCCAGTTAGCGGGAGGTTACAATGAGCAGTTCTTC. Its protein product is CASSQLAGGYNEQFF.

The chain uses TRBV30 and TRBJ1-4; the D gene is possibly TRBD1 (5 bases). V was pared by 0 bases and J by 7 bases, with 12 bases between. This CDR3 contains 14 residues. Germline V CDR1 and CDR2: GTSNPN, SVGIG (reference sequence). As DNA, the CDR3 is TGTGCCTGGAGTGTTCTCGGGGGGGGTGAAAAACTGTTTTTT. It yields the protein CAWSVLGGGEKLFF.

The count of this clone is one. The chain recombines TRBV7-8 with TRBJ1-4; D uncertain. The CDR3 has 16 amino acids. Germline V gene sequence: CDR1 SGHVS, CDR2 FQNEAQ. V was shortened by 1 base and J by 0 bases, with 9 bases between the two germline ends. This chain's CDR3 is CASSLGAVTTNEKLFF. The CDR3 nucleotides read TGTGCCAGCAGCTTAGGGGCAGTAACAACTAATGAAAAACTGTTTTTT. The whole variable domain, remainder taken from reference TRBV7-8 and TRBJ1-4, is GAGVSQSPRYKVAKRGQDVALRCDPISGHVSLFWYQQALGQGPEFLTYFQNEAQLDKSGLPSDRFFAERPEGSVSTLKIQRTQQEDSAVYLCASSLGAVTTNEKLFFGSGTQLSVL.

The chain joins TRBV6-1 to TRBJ1-3, with TRBD1 as a possible D gene (5 bases). CDR1 MNHNS and CDR2 SASEGT come from the germline V gene. Trimming took off 7 bases at V and 3 bases at J, with 13 bases between the two ends. CDR3 length equals 14 residues. CDR3 bases: TGTGCCAGCACTGTAGGGGTTGGTGGAAACACCATATATTTT. Protein: CASTVGVGGNTIYF.

The CDR3 loop reads CSVEGLAGVSYEQYF. The CDR3 bases are TGCAGCGTTGAGGGACTAGCGGGAGTCTCCTACGAGCAGTACTTC. V and J are TRBV29-1 and TRBJ2-7, with 14 bases fitting TRBD2. Per the germline V gene, CDR1 is SQVTM and CDR2 is ANQGSEA. The CDR3 extends over 15 amino acids. V dropped 3 bases and J dropped 0; count of bases not matched to a gene: 1.

CDR3 loop: CALRGDDLVYGYTF. DNA of the CDR3: TGTGCCCTCAGGGGGGACGATCTTGTCTATGGCTACACCTTC. This chain links TRBV6-1 with TRBJ1-2; 7 positions match TRBD1. V lost 11 bases, J lost 4 bases, and 13 bases stayed unmatched. Germline V CDR1 and CDR2: MNHNS, SASEGT. The CDR3 extends over 14 amino acids.

The V call is TRBV27, the J call TRBJ2-1; D is perhaps TRBD1 (5 bases). Germline CDR1 reads MNHEY; CDR2 reads SMNVEV (reference sequence). This CDR3 contains 15 residues. V was pared by 3 bases and J by 4 bases, with 13 bases between. Written as DNA, the CDR3 is TGTGCCAGCAGTTTGGCAGGGTTCGGATACAATGAGCAGTTCTTC. Encoded protein: CASSLAGFGYNEQFF.

This chain joins TRBV5-3 and TRBJ2-7, with TRBD2 matching 7 bases. TRBV5-3 is classed as an ORF, of uncertain function. The CDR3 loop spans 16 amino acids. V lost 0 bases to trimming and J lost 2 bases; unmatched junction nucleotides: 8. CDR3 protein: CARSLDRGSSAYEQYF. CDR3 nucleotides: TGTGCCAGAAGCTTGGACCGCGGGAGTTCCGCCTACGAGCAGTACTTC.

The chain couples TRBV5-1 to TRBJ2-5, with 9 bases aligning to TRBD2. The CDR3 consists of 18 residues. The germline V gene encodes CDR1 SGHRS and CDR2 YFSETQ. After removal of 4 bases from V and 6 bases from J, the junction contained 19 bases not matched to a gene. CDR3 bases: TGCGCCAGCAGCCTAGCCGAAGCGGGAGGAAGAGCAATGAAGACCCAGTACTTC. Translating it yields CASSLAEAGGRAMKTQYF.

The rearrangement joins TRBV4-3 to TRBJ1-1; TRBD1 might be the D (6 bases). Trimming removed 4 bases at V and 0 bases at J, with 12 bases between. Germline V gene sequence: CDR1 LGHNA, CDR2 YSLEER. The CDR3 has 15 residues. The CDR3 nucleotides read TGCGCCAGCAGCCGGGACACAGACATGAACACTGAAGCTTTCTTT. Its protein is CASSRDTDMNTEAFF.

The V and J genes are TRBV6-6 and TRBJ1-1; D gene uncertain. CDR1 and CDR2 (germline): MNHNY, SVGAGI (reference sequence). The CDR3 sequence is 13 residues long. Trimming cost V 2 bases and J 8 bases, with 12 bases left between them. CDR3: CASSYPANGEAFF. CDR3 DNA sequence: TGTGCCAGCAGTTACCCGGCAAACGGGGAAGCTTTCTTT.